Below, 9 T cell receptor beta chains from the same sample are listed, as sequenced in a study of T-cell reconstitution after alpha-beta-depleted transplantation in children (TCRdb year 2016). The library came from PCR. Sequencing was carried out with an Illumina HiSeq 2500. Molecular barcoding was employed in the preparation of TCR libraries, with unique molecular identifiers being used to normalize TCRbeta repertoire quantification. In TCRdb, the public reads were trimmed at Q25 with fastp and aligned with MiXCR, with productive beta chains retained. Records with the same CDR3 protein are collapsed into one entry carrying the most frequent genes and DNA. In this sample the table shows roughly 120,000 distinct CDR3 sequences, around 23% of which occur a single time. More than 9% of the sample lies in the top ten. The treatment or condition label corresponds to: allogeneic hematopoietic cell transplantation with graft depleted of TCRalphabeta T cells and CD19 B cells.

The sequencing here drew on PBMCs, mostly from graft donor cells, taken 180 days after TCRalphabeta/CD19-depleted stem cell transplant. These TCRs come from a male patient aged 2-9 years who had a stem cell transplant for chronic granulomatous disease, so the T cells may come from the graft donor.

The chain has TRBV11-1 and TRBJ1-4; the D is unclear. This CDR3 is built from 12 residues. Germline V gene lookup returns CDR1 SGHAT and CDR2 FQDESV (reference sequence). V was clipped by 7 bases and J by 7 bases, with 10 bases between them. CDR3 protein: CASTRTLEKLFF. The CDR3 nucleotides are TGTGCCAGCACCCGGACGCTTGAAAAACTGTTTTTT.

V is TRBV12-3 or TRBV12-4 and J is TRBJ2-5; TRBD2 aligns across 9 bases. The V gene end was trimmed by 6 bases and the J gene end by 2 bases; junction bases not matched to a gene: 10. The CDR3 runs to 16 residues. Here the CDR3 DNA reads TGTGCCAGCAGATCACCTAGCGGGGAGGATCAAGAGACCCAGTACTTC. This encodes CASRSPSGEDQETQYF.

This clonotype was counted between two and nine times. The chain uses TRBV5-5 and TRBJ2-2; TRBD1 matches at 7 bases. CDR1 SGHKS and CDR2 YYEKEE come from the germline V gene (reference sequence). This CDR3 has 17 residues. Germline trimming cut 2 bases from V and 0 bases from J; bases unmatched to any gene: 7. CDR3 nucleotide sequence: TGTGCCAGCAGCTTCCGACAGGGACATACGAACACCGGGGAGCTGTTTTTT. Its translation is CASSFRQGHTNTGELFF.

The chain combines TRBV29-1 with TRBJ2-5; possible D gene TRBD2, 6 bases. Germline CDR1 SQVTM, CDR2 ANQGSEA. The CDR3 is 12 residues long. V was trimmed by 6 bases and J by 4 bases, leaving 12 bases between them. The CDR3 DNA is TGCAGCGTACGAAACGGGGGAGAGACCCAGTACTTC. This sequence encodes CSVRNGGETQYF.

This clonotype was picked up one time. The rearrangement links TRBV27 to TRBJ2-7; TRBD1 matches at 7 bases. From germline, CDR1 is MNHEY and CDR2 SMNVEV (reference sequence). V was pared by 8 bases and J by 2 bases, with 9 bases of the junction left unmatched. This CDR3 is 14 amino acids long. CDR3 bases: TGTGCCAGCCATCCCGAAGGACAGGCCTACGAGCAGTACTTC. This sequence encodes CASHPEGQAYEQYF.

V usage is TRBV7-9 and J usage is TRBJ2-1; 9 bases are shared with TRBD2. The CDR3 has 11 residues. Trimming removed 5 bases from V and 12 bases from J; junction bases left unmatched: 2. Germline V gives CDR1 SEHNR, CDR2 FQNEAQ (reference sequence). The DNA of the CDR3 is TGTGCCAGCAGCCAGGGACTAGCGCAGTTCTTC. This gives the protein CASSQGLAQFF.

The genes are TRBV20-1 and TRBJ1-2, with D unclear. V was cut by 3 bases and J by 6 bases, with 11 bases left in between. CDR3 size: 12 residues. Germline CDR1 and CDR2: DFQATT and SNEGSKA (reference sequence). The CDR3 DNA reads TGCAGTGCTAGTGTGGAGCCCGATGGCTACACCTTC. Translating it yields CSASVEPDGYTF.

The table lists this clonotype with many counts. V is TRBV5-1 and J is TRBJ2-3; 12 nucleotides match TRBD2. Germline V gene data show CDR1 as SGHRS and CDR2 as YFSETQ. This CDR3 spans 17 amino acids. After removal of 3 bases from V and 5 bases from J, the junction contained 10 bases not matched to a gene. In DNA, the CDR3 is TGCGCCAGCAGCTCCACTATCCTAGCGGGGGGGGGAGATACGCAGTATTTT. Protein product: CASSSTILAGGGDTQYF.

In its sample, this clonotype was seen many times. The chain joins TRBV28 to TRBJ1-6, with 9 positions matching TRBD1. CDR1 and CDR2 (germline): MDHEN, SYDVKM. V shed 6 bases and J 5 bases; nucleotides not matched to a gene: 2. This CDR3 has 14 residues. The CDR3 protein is CASSRTGDNSPLHF. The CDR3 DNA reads TGTGCCAGCAGCCGGACAGGGGATAATTCACCCCTCCACTTT.